This T cell receptor (beta chain) was recovered during a study of T cell responses to AZD1222 COVID-19 vaccine. Study-wide results and limits: Nearly half of spike-specific TCRs reportedly target variant regions that are unmutated in the B.1.351 and B.1.1.7 variants. White British ancestry dominated among donors, who included more females, and clonal diversity was possibly underestimated.

The assay was immunoSEQ multiplex PCR, and TCRdb's table has in-frame clones only and misses some. This repertoire shows more than 95,000 clones, 82% found once; its top ten account for approximately 5%. As concerns this clone: What it binds is not known.

Losses at the gene ends were 5 bases for V and 10 bases for J; bases not matched to a gene: 9. The germline V gene has CDR1 KGHSH and CDR2 LQKENI. The CDR3 length is 15 residues. The sequence came from an adult in good health. The source material was peripheral blood, sampled on day 0 of AZD1222 vaccination. The chain has TRBV18 and TRBJ1-6, with TRBD1 matching over 9 bases. The CDR3 loop reads CASSSGQGRGSPLHF. The CDR3 region has the DNA TGTGCCAGCTCATCGGGACAGGGTAGGGGATCACCCCTCCACTTT.